The source of this T cell receptor beta chain is a study of blood T cells in healthy people across ages. For the study at large: About one barcoded beta molecule per two T cells came from capture by template switching.

Russia was home to the donors, healthy Caucasian individuals aged 6 to 90. Researchers report isolating at least 6 million PBMCs per sample. Then a second PCR, running roughly 7 to 12 cycles, was carried out with a sample-barcoded 5' primer and a J-beta primer mix. Template switching added a 12-random-nucleotide identifier to every cDNA molecule. TCRdb reprocessed the 5' RACE reads with MiXCR, giving one entry per CDR3 protein. Counted here are around 1,500,000 distinct CDR3 sequences, roughly 28% occurring once; the ten biggest clones make up more than 6%. V was pared by 4 bases and J by 8 bases, with 21 bases of the junction left unmatched. Germline CDR1 WNHNN, CDR2 SYGVQD (reference sequence). There are 19 residues in the CDR3.

The chain links TRBV10-1 to TRBJ2-1; 9 bases are shared with TRBD2. This TCR was sampled from a woman aged 30 to 39 in good health. What was sequenced was blood. In DNA form, the CDR3 reads TGCGCCAGCAGTGGGGGACTTTCCGCGGGGGGGCCGTCGGTCGATGAGCAGTTCTTC. It translates to CASSGGLSAGGPSVDEQFF.